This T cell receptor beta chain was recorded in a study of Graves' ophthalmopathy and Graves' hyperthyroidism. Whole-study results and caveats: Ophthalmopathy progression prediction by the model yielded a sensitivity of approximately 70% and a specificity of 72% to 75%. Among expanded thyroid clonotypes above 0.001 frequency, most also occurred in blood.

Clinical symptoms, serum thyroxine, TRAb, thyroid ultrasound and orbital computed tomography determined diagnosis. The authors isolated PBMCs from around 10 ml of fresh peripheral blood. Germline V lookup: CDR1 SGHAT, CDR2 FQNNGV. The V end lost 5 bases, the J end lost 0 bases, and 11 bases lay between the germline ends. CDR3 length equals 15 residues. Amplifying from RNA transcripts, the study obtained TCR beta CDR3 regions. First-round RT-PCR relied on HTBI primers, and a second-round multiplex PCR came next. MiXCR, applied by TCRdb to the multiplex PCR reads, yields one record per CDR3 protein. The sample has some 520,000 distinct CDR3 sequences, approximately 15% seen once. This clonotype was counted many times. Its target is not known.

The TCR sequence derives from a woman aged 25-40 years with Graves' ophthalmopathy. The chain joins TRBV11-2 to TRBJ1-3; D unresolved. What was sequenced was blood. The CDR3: CASSPSRISGNTIYF. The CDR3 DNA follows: TGTGCCAGCAGCCCTAGTAGAATCTCTGGAAACACCATATATTTT.